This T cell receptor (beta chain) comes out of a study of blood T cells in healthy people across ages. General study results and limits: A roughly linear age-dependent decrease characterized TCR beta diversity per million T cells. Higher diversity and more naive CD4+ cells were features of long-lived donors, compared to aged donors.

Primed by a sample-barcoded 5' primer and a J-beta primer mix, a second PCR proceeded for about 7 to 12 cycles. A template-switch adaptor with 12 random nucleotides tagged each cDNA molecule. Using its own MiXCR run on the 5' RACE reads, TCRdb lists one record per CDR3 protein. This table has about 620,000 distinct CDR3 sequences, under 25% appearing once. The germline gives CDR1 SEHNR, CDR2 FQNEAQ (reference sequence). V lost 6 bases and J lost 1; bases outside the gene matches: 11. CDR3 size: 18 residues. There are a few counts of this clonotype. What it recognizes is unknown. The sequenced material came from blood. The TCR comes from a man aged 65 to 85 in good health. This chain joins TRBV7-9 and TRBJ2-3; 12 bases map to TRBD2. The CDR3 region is CASSDARLAGARTDTQYF. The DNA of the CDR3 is TGTGCCAGCAGTGATGCCAGACTAGCGGGGGCCCGCACAGATACGCAGTATTTT.